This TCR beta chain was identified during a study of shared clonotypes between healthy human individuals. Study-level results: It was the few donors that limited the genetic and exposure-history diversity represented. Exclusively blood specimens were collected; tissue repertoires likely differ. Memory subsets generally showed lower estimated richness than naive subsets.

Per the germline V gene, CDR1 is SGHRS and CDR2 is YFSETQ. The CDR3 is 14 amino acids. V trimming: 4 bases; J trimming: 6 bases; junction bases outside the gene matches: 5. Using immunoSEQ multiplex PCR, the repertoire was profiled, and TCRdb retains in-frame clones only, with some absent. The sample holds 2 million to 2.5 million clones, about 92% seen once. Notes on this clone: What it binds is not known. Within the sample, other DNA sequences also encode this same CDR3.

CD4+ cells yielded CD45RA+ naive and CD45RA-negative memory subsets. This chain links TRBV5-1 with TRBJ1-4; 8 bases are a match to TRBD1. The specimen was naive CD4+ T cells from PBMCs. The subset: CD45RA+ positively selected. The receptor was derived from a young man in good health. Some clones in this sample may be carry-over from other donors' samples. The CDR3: CASSPGQGDEKLFF. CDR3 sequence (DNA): TGCGCCAGCAGCCCAGGACAGGGTGATGAAAAACTGTTTTTT.